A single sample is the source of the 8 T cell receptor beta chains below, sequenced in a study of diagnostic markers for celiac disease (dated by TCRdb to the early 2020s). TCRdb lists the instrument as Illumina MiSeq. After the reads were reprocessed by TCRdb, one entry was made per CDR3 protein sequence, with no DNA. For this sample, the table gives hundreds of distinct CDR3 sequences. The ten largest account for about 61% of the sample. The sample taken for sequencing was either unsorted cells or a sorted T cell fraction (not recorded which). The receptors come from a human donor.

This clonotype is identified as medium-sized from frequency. The CDR3 loop is CAGSYGGEQFF. The J gene is TRBJ2-1, the V gene TRBV28. The CDR3 sequence is 11 residues long. The germline V gene has CDR1 MDHEN and CDR2 SYDVKM.

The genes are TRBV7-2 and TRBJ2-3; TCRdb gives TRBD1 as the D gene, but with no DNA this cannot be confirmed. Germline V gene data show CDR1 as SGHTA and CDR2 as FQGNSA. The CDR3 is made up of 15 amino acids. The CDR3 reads CASSLLQGRPDTQYF.

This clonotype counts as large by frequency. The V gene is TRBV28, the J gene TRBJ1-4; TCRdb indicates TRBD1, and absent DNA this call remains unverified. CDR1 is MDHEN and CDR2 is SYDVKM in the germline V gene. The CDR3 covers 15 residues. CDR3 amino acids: CASSPLRGFGEKLFF.

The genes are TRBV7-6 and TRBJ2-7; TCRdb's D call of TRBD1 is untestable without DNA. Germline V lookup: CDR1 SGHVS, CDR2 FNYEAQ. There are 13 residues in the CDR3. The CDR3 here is CASSSGQVTEQYF.

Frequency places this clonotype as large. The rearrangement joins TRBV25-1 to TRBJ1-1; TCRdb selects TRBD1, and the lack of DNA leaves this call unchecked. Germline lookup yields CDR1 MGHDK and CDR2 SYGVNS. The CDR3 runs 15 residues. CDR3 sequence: CASSEYWGQTTEAFF. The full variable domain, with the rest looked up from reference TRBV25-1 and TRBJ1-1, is EADIYQTPRYLVIGTGKKITLECSQTMGHDKMYWYQQDPGMELHLIHYSYGVNSTEKGDLSSESTVSRIRTEHFPLTLESARPSHTSQYLCASSEYWGQTTEAFFGQGTRLTVV.

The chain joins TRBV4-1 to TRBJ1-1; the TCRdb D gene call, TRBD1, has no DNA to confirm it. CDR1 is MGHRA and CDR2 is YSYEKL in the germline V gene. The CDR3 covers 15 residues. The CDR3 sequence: CASSQEGQMNTEAFF.

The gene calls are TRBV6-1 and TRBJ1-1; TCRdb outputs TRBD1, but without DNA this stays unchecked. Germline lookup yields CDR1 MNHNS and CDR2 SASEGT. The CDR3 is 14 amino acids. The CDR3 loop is CASSVTGWNTEAFF.

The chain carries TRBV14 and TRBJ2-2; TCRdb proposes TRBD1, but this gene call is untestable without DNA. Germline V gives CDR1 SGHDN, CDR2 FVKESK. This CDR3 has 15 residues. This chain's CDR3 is CASSLDRGSTGELFF. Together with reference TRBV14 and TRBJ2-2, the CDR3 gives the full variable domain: EAGVTQFPSHSVIEKGQTVTLRCDPISGHDNLYWYRRVMGKEIKFLLHFVKESKQDESGMPNNRFLAERTGGTYSTLKVQPAELEDSGVYFCASSLDRGSTGELFFGEGSRLTVL.